Sequencing of this T cell receptor beta chain was carried out in a study of Ad26.COV2.S vaccination and SARS-CoV-2 variants. The overall study: The donor was enrolled in the Ad26.COV2.S arm of the COV1001 trial.

As to treatment: 15 to 20 received Ad26.COV2.S at low or high dose, single or two shots; about 5 received placebo; per-sample allocation not given. The samples were gathered on day 63 after the first injection of vaccine or placebo. With V trimmed by 0 bases and J by 4 bases, 8 bases remained unmatched. The CDR3 loop spans 17 amino acids. Looked up from germline, CDR1 is SGHTA and CDR2 is FQGNSA. The assay was immunoSEQ multiplex PCR, and TCRdb's table has in-frame clones only and misses some. The table lists approximately 410,000 clones, 92% of them singletons, with approximately 1.6% in the top ten.

The sample was peripheral blood, taken in a trial of Ad26.COV2.S vaccine versus placebo. This TCR came from a person between 18 and 65 years old who received the Ad26.COV2.S COVID-19 vaccine or a placebo. The chain combines TRBV7-2 with TRBJ2-7; 11 positions agree with TRBD2. CDR3 bases: TGTGCCAGCAGCTTAGCAGGGGGACTAGCGGATGTTTACGAGCAGTACTTC. It specifies CASSLAGGLADVYEQYF.